Listed here is a single T cell receptor (beta chain). Its antigen remains unidentified. Purities in excess of 95% were seen in all sorted populations. These data originate in a study of beta chain features in type 1 diabetes. The study, taken as a whole, reports: Moderate yet significant TCRB CDR3 shortening was seen in Type 1 diabetes patients in all four CD4+ subsets. These data did not resolve whether HLA type affects TCRB rearrangement. Researchers reported that naive, central memory and Treg TCRB repertoires appeared more similar in patients than in healthy donors.

Every isolated RNA sample was fully reverse transcribed, so sequencing captured expressed TCRB transcripts. Profiling relied on immunoSEQ multiplex PCR, and the TCRdb table lists in-frame clones only, not all of them. The sample shows about 230,000 clones, 16% of them seen only once. V lost 5 bases, J lost 1 base, and 5 bases lay in between. The length of the CDR3 is 12 residues. Per germline, CDR1 MNHEY and CDR2 SMNVEV (reference sequence). The source of this sequence is a man aged 30-40 years with type 1 diabetes. J is TRBJ2-5 and V is TRBV27; D remains ambiguous. The sample taken for sequencing was naive CD4+ T cells from blood. This CDR3 reads CASSRLQETQYF. DNA for the CDR3: TGTGCCAGCAGTCGCCTCCAAGAGACCCAGTACTTC.